A selection of T cell receptor beta chains follows, all from one sample in a study of cytomegalovirus exposure and HLA in healthy donors. Profiling relied on immunoSEQ multiplex PCR, and the TCRdb table lists in-frame clones only, not all of them. Among some 96,000 clones listed, around 82% were seen once. Source material: PBMCs. The receptors were gathered from an older woman in good health and CMV-seronegative. Both conserved end residues are part of each CDR3. D genes are given only for firm matches. Clone size is stated in some rows and not others, as once, few, many or a class when expanded.

d_gene,v_gene,abundance,j_gene,CDR3aa,CDR3nt
-,TRBV2,-,TRBJ1-2,CANRTGDGYTF,TGTGCCAACCGGACGGGGGATGGCTACACCTTC
-,TRBV18,-,TRBJ1-5,CASSPTGDSNQPQHF,TGTGCCAGCTCACCGACAGGAGATAGCAATCAGCCCCAGCATTTT
-,TRBV4-1,-,TRBJ2-1,CASSQDREAGDLSYNEQFF,TGCGCCAGCAGCCAAGATAGAGAGGCGGGCGATCTCTCCTACAATGAGCAGTTCTTC
TRBD1,TRBV19,-,TRBJ1-1,CASYDGQGWAEAFF,TGTGCCAGTTACGACGGACAGGGGTGGGCTGAAGCTTTCTTT
TRBD1,TRBV19,-,TRBJ2-1,CASSRTGGSYNEQFF,TGTGCCAGTTCACGGACAGGGGGCTCCTACAATGAGCAGTTCTTC
-,TRBV28,-,TRBJ2-3,CASSPRDTQYF,TGTGCCAGCAGCCCCCGAGATACGCAGTATTTT
-,TRBV11-2,-,TRBJ2-5,CASSLDVAALGGTQYF,TGTGCCAGCAGCTTAGATGTAGCGGCACTAGGAGGGACCCAGTACTTC
-,TRBV9,few,TRBJ2-7,CASSPRGNYEQYF,TGTGCCAGCAGTCCCAGGGGCAACTACGAGCAGTACTTC
-,TRBV7-9,few,TRBJ1-1,CASSPYPTGRTEAFF,TGTGCCAGCAGCCCATACCCGACAGGACGGACTGAAGCTTTCTTT
TRBD1,TRBV5-8,-,TRBJ2-5,CASTKLGTGIGETQYF,TGTGCCAGCACCAAACTGGGGACAGGTATTGGGGAGACCCAGTACTTC
TRBD1,TRBV4-3,-,TRBJ1-2,CASSQGQGAWDGYTF,TGCGCCAGCAGCCAAGGACAGGGGGCATGGGATGGCTACACCTTC
-,TRBV7-7,-,TRBJ2-5,CASSLGQQETQYF,TGTGCCAGCAGCTTAGGACAGCAAGAGACCCAGTACTTC
-,TRBV5-1,-,TRBJ1-6,CASSLQRENSPLHF,TGCGCCAGCAGCTTGCAGCGGGAGAATTCACCCCTCCACTTT
-,TRBV6-1,-,TRBJ1-2,CASSAAGAYGYTF,TGTGCCAGCAGTGCGGCAGGTGCCTATGGCTACACCTTC
-,TRBV6-5,-,TRBJ2-1,CATESGVDYNEQFF,TGTGCCACCGAATCGGGGGTCGACTACAATGAGCAGTTCTTC
-,TRBV5-6,-,TRBJ2-7,CASSLAGTYEQYF,TGTGCCAGCAGCTTAGCAGGCACCTACGAGCAGTACTTC
TRBD1,TRBV2,-,TRBJ2-7,CASSEEGQGRYEQYF,TGTGCCAGCAGTGAAGAGGGACAGGGACGCTACGAGCAGTACTTC
TRBD1,TRBV28,few,TRBJ1-2,CASSLGQAYNYGYTF,TGTGCCAGCAGTTTAGGACAGGCGTATAACTATGGCTACACCTTC
-,TRBV20-1,-,TRBJ2-7,CSAAGQKEQYF,TGCAGTGCCGCGGGACAGAAAGAGCAGTACTTC
-,TRBV9,-,TRBJ2-3,CASSVETGQGTDTQYF,TGTGCCAGCAGCGTAGAGACAGGTCAGGGCACAGATACGCAGTATTTT
-,TRBV19,few,TRBJ2-7,CASSTPGKSSYEQYF,TGTGCCAGTAGTACGCCGGGAAAGAGCTCCTACGAGCAGTACTTC
TRBD2,TRBV5-1,-,TRBJ2-1,CASSYPLAGAYNEQFF,TGCGCCAGCAGCTACCCACTAGCGGGAGCATACAATGAGCAGTTCTTC
-,TRBV19,-,TRBJ2-7,CASSMPRYEQYF,TGTGCCAGTAGTATGCCCAGGTACGAGCAGTACTTC
TRBD2,TRBV29-1,-,TRBJ2-1,CSVDPSGSRYNEQFF,TGCAGCGTTGACCCTAGCGGGAGTCGGTACAATGAGCAGTTCTTC
TRBD1,TRBV7-2,-,TRBJ1-2,CASTDRGKGHGYTF,TGTGCCAGTACGGACAGGGGGAAAGGTCATGGCTACACCTTC
-,TRBV29-1,-,TRBJ1-2,CSVEGGDIKNYGYTF,TGCAGCGTTGAAGGGGGCGACATTAAGAACTATGGCTACACCTTC
-,TRBV5-1,-,TRBJ2-7,CASSLDGGPPYEQYF,TGCGCCAGCAGCTTGGACGGGGGGCCTCCCTACGAGCAGTACTTC
-,TRBV7-2,-,TRBJ2-5,CASSSTPGGWETQYF,TGTGCCAGCAGCTCGACTCCTGGGGGGTGGGAGACCCAGTACTTC
TRBD1,TRBV30,-,TRBJ2-5,CAWSPRTGWGTQYF,TGTGCCTGGAGTCCCCGGACAGGGTGGGGGACCCAGTACTTC
TRBD2,TRBV10-1,-,TRBJ2-1,CASSDWTSGEQFF,TGCGCCAGCAGTGATTGGACTAGCGGGGAGCAGTTCTTC
-,TRBV4-3,-,TRBJ1-5,CASSQVGTGDSNQPQHF,TGCGCCAGCAGCCAAGTAGGAACGGGAGATAGCAATCAGCCCCAGCATTTT
-,TRBV7-2,-,TRBJ2-5,CASSLWRNQETQYF,TGTGCCAGCAGCTTATGGCGGAACCAAGAGACCCAGTACTTC
TRBD1,TRBV30,few,TRBJ2-5,CAWSADRLQETQYF,TGTGCCTGGAGTGCGGACAGGTTGCAAGAGACCCAGTACTTC
TRBD2,TRBV6-6,-,TRBJ2-1,CASSYPAGGLNEQFF,TGTGCCAGCAGTTACCCAGCGGGGGGGCTTAATGAGCAGTTCTTC
TRBD2,TRBV4-3,-,TRBJ2-5,CASSQTEREGGETQYF,TGCGCCAGCAGCCAAACCGAGCGGGAGGGTGGGGAGACCCAGTACTTC
TRBD1,TRBV6-1,-,TRBJ2-1,CASRSGGVNDEQFF,TGTGCCAGCAGGTCAGGGGGCGTGAACGATGAGCAGTTCTTC
TRBD2,TRBV19,-,TRBJ2-1,CASSPFSGGDYNEQFF,TGTGCCAGTAGTCCCTTTAGCGGGGGGGACTACAATGAGCAGTTCTTC
-,TRBV7-2,once,TRBJ1-5,CASSINSNQPQHF,TGTGCCAGCAGCATCAATAGCAATCAGCCCCAGCATTTT
-,TRBV10-2,-,TRBJ2-7,CASSHRGDEQYF,TGCGCCAGCAGTCATCGGGGAGACGAGCAGTACTTC
-,TRBV29-1,-,TRBJ1-1,CSTSTGNTEAFF,TGCAGCACGTCGACAGGGAACACTGAAGCTTTCTTT
-,TRBV19,-,TRBJ1-5,CASIPRGSGQPQHF,TGTGCCAGTATTCCCAGGGGCTCGGGGCAGCCCCAGCATTTT
-,TRBV19,few,TRBJ1-3,CASSIEAAFSGNTIYF,TGTGCCAGTAGTATCGAGGCGGCGTTTTCAGGAAACACCATATATTTT
-,TRBV4-3,-,TRBJ2-7,CASSQVAFTSSYEQYF,TGCGCCAGCAGCCAAGTTGCCTTTACAAGCTCCTACGAGCAGTACTTC
-,TRBV19,-,TRBJ1-1,CASRTLGDTEAFF,TGTGCCAGTAGGACGTTGGGAGACACTGAAGCTTTCTTT
TRBD2,TRBV12-5,few,TRBJ2-1,CASGRTSSGDYNEQFF,TGTGCTAGTGGTCGGACATCTAGCGGTGATTACAATGAGCAGTTCTTC
-,TRBV6-6,-,TRBJ2-7,CASSPLYEQYF,TGTGCCAGCAGTCCCCTCTACGAGCAGTACTTC
TRBD1,TRBV6-5,-,TRBJ1-2,CASSYSGGASDGYTF,TGTGCCAGCAGTTACTCAGGGGGCGCCTCCGATGGCTACACCTTC
TRBD1,TRBV5-4,once,TRBJ1-1,CASSGTVNTEAFF,TGTGCCAGCAGCGGGACAGTGAACACTGAAGCTTTCTTT
TRBD1,TRBV4-3,-,TRBJ1-2,CASSATGGPTHYGYTF,TGCGCCAGCAGCGCCACAGGGGGGCCAACCCACTATGGCTACACCTTC
TRBD2,TRBV19,-,TRBJ2-5,CASTARGSGAETQYF,TGTGCCAGTACGGCGCGGGGGTCTGGGGCAGAGACCCAGTACTTC
TRBD1,TRBV5-8,-,TRBJ2-6,CASSIGTGAANVLTF,TGTGCCAGCAGCATTGGGACAGGGGCGGCCAACGTCCTGACTTTC
-,TRBV27,-,TRBJ2-7,CASTDSTGYEQYF,TGTGCCAGCACCGACTCAACAGGCTACGAGCAGTACTTC
-,TRBV7-2,once,TRBJ1-4,CASSSAFGVNEKLFF,TGTGCCAGCAGCTCCGCGTTCGGAGTTAATGAAAAACTGTTTTTT
-,TRBV6-1,once,TRBJ1-2,CASSVRQGMRRYGYTF,TGTGCCAGCAGTGTCCGGCAGGGGATGAGGAGGTATGGCTACACCTTC
TRBD2,TRBV30,-,TRBJ2-1,CAWSPGLADNEQFF,TGTGCCTGGAGTCCGGGTCTAGCGGACAATGAGCAGTTCTTC
-,TRBV15,-,TRBJ2-5,CATSRQSQETQYF,TGTGCCACCAGCAGACAGTCCCAAGAGACCCAGTACTTC
-,TRBV5-6,-,TRBJ2-2,CASSSQISITGELFF,TGTGCCAGCAGCTCGCAAATTAGCATCACCGGGGAGCTGTTTTTT